The entry below gives a single T cell receptor beta chain sequence along with its context. No antigen is known for it. Using RNA transcripts, the TCR beta CDR3 regions were amplified. A first-round RT-PCR used HTBI primers, followed by a second-round multiplex PCR. TCRdb independently ran MiXCR on the multiplex PCR reads; one entry per CDR3 protein. Among 40,000 to 45,000 distinct CDR3 sequences listed, under 65% were seen once. The CDR3 loop spans 13 amino acids. V lost 7 bases and J 5 bases, leaving 12 bases between the germline ends. Germline CDR1 and CDR2: LNHDA and SQIVND (reference sequence). The source of the sample is a study of Graves' ophthalmopathy and Graves' hyperthyroidism. Study observations and caveats: Most thyroid-expanded clonotypes exceeding 0.001 frequency were also found in blood.

The chain joins TRBV19 to TRBJ1-5; a possible D gene is TRBD1 (6 bases). The source material was peripheral blood. This TCR derives from an adult man with Graves' ophthalmopathy. The CDR3 protein is CASMGRGDQPQHF. The CDR3 bases are TGTGCCAGTATGGGTAGGGGGGATCAGCCCCAGCATTTT.